This T cell receptor (beta chain) emerged from a study of T cell responses to AZD1222 COVID-19 vaccine. For the study at large: Second-dose recipients at about 4 or about 12 weeks were treated as one pooled group.

Measured with immunoSEQ multiplex PCR; TCRdb has only the in-frame clones, and not every one. The sample contains 140,000 to 150,000 clones, approximately 83% of which appear only once. Concerning this clone itself: Its target is not known.

General study findings and limits: Only a handful of AZD1222 recipients were seropositive at baseline. Donors in the cohort were predominantly white British and more often female, and clonal diversity was possibly underestimated. Vaccine-associated CD4 TCRs ranged over spike, dominating at 160-218 and 743-854.

This CDR3 is built from 12 residues. The germline CDR1 and CDR2 sequences are MDHEN and SYDVKM. The V gene lost 2 bases and the J gene lost 13 bases, with 9 bases spanning the gap. The genes are TRBV28 and TRBJ1-6; no clear D gene. The TCR originated in an adult in good health. The source was peripheral blood, collected on day 0 of AZD1222 vaccination. In nucleotides, the CDR3 is TGTGCCAGCAGTTTAAACGAGTGGCCCCTCCACTTT. Translation: CASSLNEWPLHF.